Detailed here is one T cell receptor beta chain. Its antigen remains unknown. The CDR3 has 15 amino acids. Germline V gene data show CDR1 as SGHRS and CDR2 as YFSETQ. The J segment lost 4 bases and the V segment lost 4 bases, leaving 3 bases of the junction unmatched. The data stem from a study of cytomegalovirus exposure and HLA in healthy donors. Study-wide findings and caveats: The authors listed 150 or so TCR beta chains as cytomegalovirus-associated.

With 60 Vbeta and 13 Jbeta primers, the PCR was carried out. Assay: immunoSEQ multiplex PCR; the TCRdb copy retains only in-frame clones and omits some. The listing records 120,000 to 150,000 clones. The TCR originated in a woman in her 50s in good health and CMV-seronegative. The chain uses TRBV5-1 and TRBJ2-2; 11 bases are shared with TRBD1. The sample comprised PBMCs. The CDR3 coding sequence is TGCGCCAGCAGCGGACAGGGGGCTGGCACCGGGGAGCTGTTTTTT. This encodes CASSGQGAGTGELFF. Using reference TRBV5-1 and TRBJ2-2 for the parts outside the CDR3, the full variable domain is KAGVTQTPRYLIKTRGQQVTLSCSPISGHRSVSWYQQTPGQGLQFLFEYFSETQRNKGNFPGRFSGRQFSNSRSEMNVSTLELGDSALYLCASSGQGAGTGELFFGEGSRLTVL.